This entry lists 28 T cell receptor beta chains sequenced from one sample in a study of blood T cells in healthy people across ages. Through a sample-barcoded 5' primer and a J-beta primer mix, a second PCR was run for about 6 to 12 cycles. TCRdb redid the calling of the 5' RACE reads with MiXCR, one entry per CDR3 protein. The top ten clones hold 7% to 9% of a sample with roughly 1,500,000 distinct CDR3 sequences, 42% of them seen once. The source material was blood. The receptors derive from a woman aged 18 to 35 in good health.

This clonotype was observed at least ten times. This chain connects TRBV4-1 to TRBJ2-7; TRBD2 matches 13 bases. Per germline, CDR1 MGHRA and CDR2 YSYEKL. CDR3 length: 18 residues. Trimming cost V 2 bases and J 2 bases; bases outside gene matches: 9. The CDR3 bases are TGCGCCAGCAGCCAACAATGGACTAGCGGGGGTAATACCTACGAGCAGTACTTC. It specifies CASSQQWTSGGNTYEQYF.

DNA for the CDR3: TGTGCCAGCAGTCCCCGCCCTCCTAGCGGGAGGGTGGCAGATACGCAGTATTTT. Translation: CASSPRPPSGRVADTQYF. This rearrangement joins TRBV27 to TRBJ2-3; 12 bases line up with TRBD2. The germline CDR1 and CDR2 sequences are MNHEY and SMNVEV (reference sequence). The CDR3 is made up of 18 amino acids. The trim removed 5 bases at V and 4 bases at J, leaving 13 bases unmatched.

The chain joins TRBV7-9 to TRBJ2-3, with TRBD2 matching 7 bases. The CDR3 is 16 residues long. V lost 1 base, J lost 4 bases, and 8 bases stayed unmatched. Germline CDR1 SEHNR, CDR2 FQNEAQ (reference sequence). The DNA for the CDR3 is TGTGCCAGCAGCTTAGAAACCGGGACTAACTCAGATACGCAGTATTTT. Protein sequence: CASSLETGTNSDTQYF.

The chain joins TRBV18 to TRBJ1-2, with 9 nucleotides matching TRBD1. Germline V gives CDR1 KGHSH, CDR2 LQKENI. The J segment lost 4 bases and the V segment lost 3 bases, leaving 9 bases of the junction unmatched. The CDR3 totals 16 residues. CDR3 residues: CASSPSGTGFGYGYTF. CDR3 coding DNA: TGTGCCAGCTCACCTTCCGGGACAGGGTTCGGCTATGGCTACACCTTC. The variable domain in full, with the rest retrieved from reference TRBV18 and TRBJ1-2, is NAGVMQNPRHLVRRRGQEARLRCSPMKGHSHVYWYRQLPEEGLKFMVYLQKENIIDESGMPKERFSAEFPKEGPSILRIQQVVRGDSAAYFCASSPSGTGFGYGYTFGSGTRLTVV.

This clonotype has only a few counts. The chain recombines TRBV12-3 or TRBV12-4 with TRBJ2-1; D not resolved. The CDR3 is 16 residues long. The V gene lost 3 bases and the J gene lost 10 bases, with 22 bases spanning the gap. This CDR3 is CASSLLTHTASREQFF. CDR3 nucleotide sequence: TGTGCCAGCAGTTTGTTGACCCATACTGCCTCAAGAGAGCAGTTCTTC.

The V call is TRBV11-3, the J call TRBJ2-1; 9 bases agree with TRBD1. The CDR3 length is 16 residues. J lost 4 bases, V lost 4 bases, and 8 bases had no gene match. Germline V gene sequence: CDR1 SGHNT, CDR2 YENEEA. The CDR3, as DNA: TGTGCCAGCAGCTCCGGGACAGGGCAAAAATACAATGAGCAGTTCTTC. This translates into CASSSGTGQKYNEQFF.

This clonotype was observed a few times. The chain recombines TRBV29-1 with TRBJ2-6; 9 positions match TRBD1. The V and J ends lost 5 bases and 1 base, in that order; junction bases with no gene match: 9. The CDR3 extends over 17 amino acids. From germline, CDR1 is SQVTM and CDR2 ANQGSEA. The CDR3 nucleotides read TGCAGCGTTTCTCGGACAGGGGTCTCATCTGGGGCCAACGTCCTGACTTTC. This translates into CSVSRTGVSSGANVLTF.

This clonotype was counted only a few times. The chain carries TRBV20-1 and TRBJ2-7; the D gene is possibly TRBD2 (5 bases). CDR3 length: 14 residues. CDR1 and CDR2 (germline): DFQATT, SNEGSKA (reference sequence). V was cut by 3 bases and J by 0 bases, with 12 bases left in between. The CDR3 spells CSASVTGSSYEQYF. CDR3 DNA: TGCAGTGCTAGTGTCACGGGGAGCTCCTACGAGCAGTACTTC.

This clonotype was picked up many times. J is TRBJ1-4 and V is TRBV6-5; the D gene is possibly TRBD1 (5 bases). Germline CDR1 reads MNHEY; CDR2 reads SVGAGI. The CDR3 covers 15 residues. V was trimmed by 7 bases and J by 0 bases, leaving 12 bases between them. CDR3 coding DNA: TGTGCCAGCAAACCGTCGGGGGCAACTAATGAAAAACTGTTTTTT. Protein product: CASKPSGATNEKLFF.

The genes are TRBV5-1 and TRBJ1-1; 11 bases fit TRBD1. Per germline, CDR1 SGHRS and CDR2 YFSETQ. The CDR3 totals 18 residues. V was clipped by 3 bases and J by 0 bases; unmatched bases: 10. CDR3 in amino acids: CASSYRDRGLSMNTEAFF. The CDR3 DNA is TGCGCCAGCAGCTACCGGGACAGGGGGTTATCCATGAACACTGAAGCTTTCTTT.

This clonotype was counted at least ten times. The CDR3 DNA is TGTGCCAGCAGCCAAGATGGAGCGGGGACCTACGAGCAGTACTTC. This gives the protein CASSQDGAGTYEQYF. The chain is built from TRBV14 and TRBJ2-7; 7 bases fit TRBD2. The V gene end was trimmed by 0 bases and the J gene end by 2 bases; junction bases not matched to a gene: 4. The CDR3 runs to 15 residues. Per germline, CDR1 SGHDN and CDR2 FVKESK.

This clonotype has just one count. CDR3 in DNA: TGCAGTGCTAGAGGTCCGGACGAGCGGGACTTCAATGAGCAGTTCTTC. It is translated as CSARGPDERDFNEQFF. This rearrangement joins TRBV20-1 to TRBJ2-1; 7 bases align to TRBD2. The trim removed 1 base at V and 6 bases at J, leaving 12 bases unmatched. The length of the CDR3 is 16 residues. The V gene's germline CDR1 is DFQATT and CDR2 SNEGSKA (reference sequence).

The V and J genes are TRBV2 and TRBJ2-1, with unresolved D. The germline V gene has CDR1 SNHLY and CDR2 FYNNEI. The V gene lost 6 bases and the J gene lost 5 bases, with 5 bases spanning the gap. The CDR3 has 11 residues. The CDR3 protein is CASRADNEQFF. The CDR3 region has the DNA TGTGCCAGCAGGGCAGACAATGAGCAGTTCTTC.

A few counts support this clonotype. V and J are TRBV7-8 and TRBJ2-7; the match to TRBD2 covers 11 bases. V shed 6 bases, J shed 1 base, and the junction held 5 bases outside the gene matches. CDR1 is SGHVS, CDR2 FQNEAQ, per germline. The CDR3 has 15 residues. This CDR3 reads CASSWTSGYSYEQYF. CDR3 DNA sequence: TGTGCCAGCAGTTGGACTAGCGGGTATTCCTACGAGCAGTACTTC.

This clonotype was seen just once. The J gene is TRBJ1-1, the V gene TRBV5-1; D is possibly TRBD1 (5 bases). With 5 bases removed from V and 4 bases from J, the gap between germline ends came to 15 bases. The CDR3 has 14 amino acids. The germline V gene encodes CDR1 SGHRS and CDR2 YFSETQ. The CDR3 bases are TGCGCCAGCAGGTCCGAATGGGGGACCACTGAAGCTTTCTTT. Translating it yields CASRSEWGTTEAFF.

This clonotype came up a few times. The rearrangement links TRBV27 to TRBJ2-1; D unclear. Germline V gives CDR1 MNHEY, CDR2 SMNVEV (reference sequence). The CDR3 covers 13 residues. V was clipped by 4 bases and J by 4 bases, with 8 bases between them. DNA for the CDR3: TGTGCCAGCAGTTCCCGGCGTTACAATGAGCAGTTCTTC. It yields the protein CASSSRRYNEQFF.

V usage is TRBV6-5 and J usage is TRBJ1-2, with 7 bases that match TRBD1. This CDR3 has 14 amino acids. The J segment lost 2 bases and the V segment lost 0 bases, leaving 0 bases of the junction unmatched. In germline, CDR1 is MNHEY, CDR2 SVGAGI. The CDR3 loop is CASSYSDRNYGYTF. CDR3 nucleotides: TGTGCCAGCAGTTACTCGGACAGGAACTATGGCTACACCTTC.

The J gene is TRBJ1-4, the V gene TRBV7-6, with 10 bases aligning to TRBD1. J lost 4 bases, V lost 4 bases, and 9 bases had no gene match. CDR1 SGHVS and CDR2 FNYEAQ come from the germline V gene. This CDR3 region has 17 residues. The CDR3 sequence: CASSWTGGHRFNEKLFF. The CDR3 region has the DNA TGTGCCAGCAGCTGGACAGGGGGGCATCGGTTTAATGAAAAACTGTTTTTT. Looking up the rest from reference TRBV7-6 and TRBJ1-4 gives the full variable domain: GAGVSQSPRYKVTKRGQDVALRCDPISGHVSLYWYRQALGQGPEFLTYFNYEAQQDKSGLPNDRFSAERPEGSISTLTIQRTEQRDSAMYRCASSWTGGHRFNEKLFFGSGTQLSVL.

There are a few counts of this clonotype. The chain is built from TRBV10-3 and TRBJ1-1, with 7 bases lining up with TRBD1. Germline V gene data show CDR1 as ENHRY and CDR2 as SYGVKD. The CDR3 is 12 residues long. Here the CDR3 reads CAHRDSRTEAFF. CDR3 bases: TGTGCTCACCGGGACAGCCGCACTGAAGCTTTCTTT.

The rearrangement links TRBV6-5 to TRBJ2-3; 11 bases map to TRBD1. Losses at the gene ends were 0 bases for V and 5 bases for J; bases not matched to a gene: 7. This CDR3 spans 17 amino acids. Germline CDR1 reads MNHEY; CDR2 reads SVGAGI. CDR3 coding DNA: TGTGCCAGCAGTTACTCGTGGGGACAGGGGGAGATAGATACGCAGTATTTT. Translated, it gives CASSYSWGQGEIDTQYF.

On this clonotype itself: Since a much larger clone is just one base distant, this may be a read error. The chain combines TRBV5-1 with TRBJ2-1; 8 nucleotides align to TRBD1. CDR1 and CDR2 (germline): SGHRS, YFSETQ. The CDR3 covers 14 residues. CDR3 DNA sequence: TGCGCCAGCAGCTTGGGACAGGGGTCTAATGAGCGGTTCTTC. Translating gives CASSLGQGSNERFF.

This clonotype was detected only once. The genes are TRBV15 and TRBJ2-4; TRBD2 matches 15 bases. Matching the DNA end better, TRBJ2-5 makes the J call doubtful. The CDR3 length is 18 residues. Germline assignment: CDR1 LNHNV and CDR2 YYDKDF (reference sequence). The chain's CDR3 is CATSSRGLAGGSQETQYF. CDR3 sequence (DNA): TGTGCCACCAGTTCAAGGGGACTAGCGGGGGGATCCCAAGAGACCCAGTACTTC.

This chain links TRBV20-1 with TRBJ2-7; TRBD2 aligns across 7 bases. The CDR3 is 14 residues long. The germline gives CDR1 DFQATT, CDR2 SNEGSKA (reference sequence). V lost 1 base and J lost 0; bases outside the gene matches: 3. The CDR3 bases are TGCAGTGCTAGAGTCGGGACTACCTCCTACGAGCAGTACTTC. It translates to CSARVGTTSYEQYF.

A few counts support this clonotype. The genes are TRBV6-1 and TRBJ1-2; tentative D call: TRBD1 (5 bases). V gave up 3 bases and J gave up 5 bases, with 13 bases separating them. The length of the CDR3 is 14 residues. Germline V CDR1 and CDR2: MNHNS, SASEGT. The CDR3 coding sequence is TGTGCCAGCAGTGAGGGGACGAGGGAATATGGCTACACCTTC. Translation gives CASSEGTREYGYTF.

The chain is built from TRBV6-2 or TRBV6-3 and TRBJ2-6; possibly TRBD2 for D (6 bases). Trimming took off 6 bases at V and 0 bases at J, with 24 bases between the two ends. The CDR3 is 20 residues long. The germline CDR1 and CDR2 sequences are MNHEY and SVGEGT. CDR3 nucleotide sequence: TGTGCCAGCAGATTCCGGGGCGGGGCGACACCCAACTCTGGGGCCAACGTCCTGACTTTC. It encodes CASRFRGGATPNSGANVLTF.

V gene TRBV7-2 combines with J gene TRBJ2-5, with 8 bases that match TRBD2. The V and J ends lost 0 bases and 1 base, in that order; junction bases with no gene match: 7. The germline gives CDR1 SGHTA, CDR2 FQGNSA. The CDR3 sequence is 17 residues long. CDR3 in amino acids: CASSLAGLVKSQETQYF. In DNA, the CDR3 is TGTGCCAGCAGCTTAGCGGGACTAGTCAAGAGCCAAGAGACCCAGTACTTC.

The chain is built from TRBV5-1 and TRBJ1-1, with TRBD1 matching 7 bases. The junction had 12 bases not matched to a gene; V was cut back by 0 bases and J by 1 base. This CDR3 comprises 18 residues. Germline V gene sequence: CDR1 SGHRS, CDR2 YFSETQ. CDR3 sequence: CASSLEWYRGATNTEAFF. CDR3 nucleotide sequence: TGCGCCAGCAGCTTGGAATGGTACAGGGGTGCCACGAACACTGAAGCTTTCTTT.

The chain joins TRBV6-5 to TRBJ1-6; no clear D gene. The CDR3 runs 15 residues. Germline V lookup: CDR1 MNHEY, CDR2 SVGAGI. Trimming stripped 8 bases from V and 0 bases from J, with 11 bases between. The DNA for the CDR3 is TGTGCCAGCTGGAAGGGAAGCTCCTATAATTCACCCCTCCACTTT. Protein sequence: CASWKGSSYNSPLHF.